This T cell receptor (beta chain) originates from a study of blood T cell repertoires in COVID-19. As for the study in general: There were acute and convalescent COVID-19 samples, and they came from the United States, Italy and Spain. Nucleic acid was either cDNA or gDNA, and it came from T cells, B-cell-depleted T cells, or PBMCs.

The CDR3 is 14 residues long. CDR1 is SGHTS and CDR2 is YDEGEE in the germline V gene. Trimming removed 4 bases at V and 5 bases at J, with 13 bases between. Cohort 3 recovery required two negative PCRs, clearance, or symptom resolution. Clones were sequenced by immunoSEQ multiplex PCR, and TCRdb holds only the in-frame ones, with some missing. The profile shows about 140,000 clones, about 87% of them singletons. The sequenced material came from PBMCs or T cells enriched from blood (not recorded which). This receptor was taken from a man aged 55 to 70 who had recovered from COVID-19. This sequence joins TRBV5-8 and TRBJ1-5, with D possibly matching TRBD1 (6 bases). For the CDR3, the DNA is TGTGCCAGCAGCCAGGGGAGGGGTGATCAGCCCCAGCATTTT. Translated: CASSQGRGDQPQHF.